The following is a TCR beta chain sequence with its context. What it recognizes is unknown. CDR1 is LNHDA, CDR2 SQIVND, per germline (reference sequence). The CDR3 sequence is 16 residues long. Trimming left V 5 bases short and J 0 bases short, with 14 bases between. Chemo-refractory metastatic non-small-cell lung cancer patients underwent focal radiation alongside CTLA-4 blockade with ipilimumab. The record originates from a study of radiotherapy plus CTLA-4 blockade in lung cancer. Study in general: Objective responses emerged in 15% to 20% of patients, and 30% to 40% attained disease control. Study findings and constraints: After treatment with radiotherapy plus ipilimumab, TCR clones that came from the tumor expanded in blood.

Clones were read by immunoSEQ multiplex PCR, and TCRdb kept only the in-frame ones, dropping some. Among some 18,000 clones listed, about 82% were seen once. The starting material was peripheral blood, obtained from a patient treated with radiotherapy plus ipilimumab. The clonotype was recovered from a human donor with non-small cell lung cancer whose response to radiotherapy plus ipilimumab could not be evaluated. V and J are TRBV19 and TRBJ2-1, with a tentative D call TRBD2 (6 bases). This CDR3 reads CASSPGGVFSYNEQFF. CDR3 sequence (DNA): TGTGCCAGTAGTCCCGGAGGGGTTTTCTCCTACAATGAGCAGTTCTTC.